The 9 T cell receptor beta chains below were found in one sample sequenced in a study of blood T cell repertoires in COVID-19. Some clones are missing from TCRdb's copy, which holds only in-frame ones; the method was immunoSEQ multiplex PCR. The sample has roughly 82,000 clones; more than 75% are singletons. The sequenced sample consisted of peripheral blood. The receptors were sampled from a man aged 55 to 70 with acute or convalescent COVID-19.

As to this clone: It is unclear where the CDR3 begins or ends on the DNA, so no DNA is shown, and the CDR3 is as TCRdb lists it. The chain combines TRBV28 with TRBJ1-1; the D call TRBD1 from the table was never checked on the DNA. Germline assignment: CDR1 MDHEN and CDR2 SYDVKM. The CDR3 region is 15 residues in length, termini included. The CDR3 reads CASSFFGQGTTEAFF.

The count of this clone is one. This rearrangement joins TRBV4-3 to TRBJ2-2, with 12 bases fitting TRBD2. After removal of 0 bases from V and 6 bases from J, the junction contained 2 bases not matched to a gene. This CDR3 has 16 residues. Germline loops: CDR1 LGHNA, CDR2 YSLEER. The CDR3 region has the DNA TGCGCCAGCAGCCAAGAGCCTAGCGGGGGGGCCGGGGAGCTGTTTTTT. Protein product: CASSQEPSGGAGELFF.

This chain links TRBV19 with TRBJ1-4; D is uncertain. Per the germline V gene, CDR1 is LNHDA and CDR2 is SQIVND (reference sequence). The V gene lost 8 bases and the J gene lost 8 bases, with 15 bases spanning the gap. The CDR3 sequence is 13 residues long. CDR3 residues: CASGEGLTEKLFF. The DNA for the CDR3 is TGTGCCAGTGGTGAGGGCCTTACAGAAAAACTGTTTTTT.

The V gene is TRBV10-3, the J gene TRBJ2-1; 9 bases fit TRBD2. The CDR3 is 17 amino acids. Germline V gene sequence: CDR1 ENHRY, CDR2 SYGVKD. V lost 10 bases, J lost 0 bases, and 13 bases stayed unmatched. The CDR3, as DNA: TGTGCCACTCGGGGAGCGGGAGGCCCTAGCTCCTACAATGAGCAGTTCTTC. Protein sequence: CATRGAGGPSSYNEQFF.

This clone was detected only a few times. This chain uses TRBV4-3 with TRBJ2-2; 7 positions match TRBD2. The J segment lost 6 bases and the V segment lost 3 bases, leaving 7 bases of the junction unmatched. Per the germline V gene, CDR1 is LGHNA and CDR2 is YSLEER. The CDR3 covers 15 residues. The CDR3: CASSQEGLVPGELFF. CDR3 sequence (DNA): TGCGCCAGCAGCCAGGAAGGACTAGTTCCCGGGGAGCTGTTTTTT.

This rearrangement joins TRBV18 to TRBJ2-3; D perhaps matches TRBD2 (5 bases). V was trimmed by 4 bases and J by 3 bases, leaving 14 bases between them. The germline V gene encodes CDR1 KGHSH and CDR2 LQKENI. The CDR3 extends over 15 amino acids. The CDR3 DNA reads as TGTGCCAGCTCACTCGTTCCCTCGGGGACAGATACGCAGTATTTT. Translated: CASSLVPSGTDTQYF.

V usage is TRBV6-2 or TRBV6-3 and J usage is TRBJ2-3; 9 bases map to TRBD1. This CDR3 is built from 16 residues. The germline V gene encodes CDR1 MNHEY and CDR2 SVGEGT. V lost 2 bases to trimming and J lost 2 bases; unmatched junction nucleotides: 5. CDR3 in amino acids: CASSYGTGLNTDTQYF. The CDR3 DNA reads TGTGCCAGCAGTTACGGGACAGGGTTGAACACAGATACGCAGTATTTT.

The rearrangement links TRBV4-1 to TRBJ1-4, with 7 bases matching TRBD1. The V segment lost 1 base and the J segment 4 bases; nucleotides outside the gene matches: 0. Germline CDR1 reads MGHRA; CDR2 reads YSYEKL. CDR3 size: 14 residues. The CDR3 nucleotides are TGCGCCAGCAGCCAAGGGGACAGTAATGAAAAACTGTTTTTT. Translated: CASSQGDSNEKLFF.

The chain links TRBV15 to TRBJ2-3; TRBD2 matches at 9 bases. Germline trimming cut 8 bases from V and 4 bases from J; bases unmatched to any gene: 7. CDR3 length: 14 amino acids. CDR1 and CDR2 (germline): LNHNV, YYDKDF (reference sequence). CDR3 protein: CATRAGGAADTQYF. Written as DNA, the CDR3 is TGTGCCACCCGAGCGGGAGGTGCGGCAGATACGCAGTATTTT.